Listed here are 24 T cell receptor beta chains from one sample, sequenced in a study of T cells in Graves' hyperthyroidism and ophthalmopathy. The investigators amplified TCR beta CDR3 regions from RNA transcripts. RT-PCR in the first round (using the HTBI primer set) targeted the TCR CDR3. TCRdb recomputed calls from the multiplex PCR reads with MiXCR, one row per CDR3 protein. The table records nearly 600,000 distinct CDR3 sequences, about 14% of them present only once. Material: blood. The receptors originated from a woman aged 18-29 years with Graves' ophthalmopathy.

This clonotype was detected many times. The CDR3, as DNA: TGTGCCAGCAGTGAAGCGCGGAGGCTAGCGGGTTTGTACGAGCAGTACTTC. Translation gives CASSEARRLAGLYEQYF. The gene calls are TRBV6-1 and TRBJ2-7, with TRBD2 matching 8 bases. The germline gives CDR1 MNHNS, CDR2 SASEGT. The CDR3 is 17 residues long. V gave up 0 bases and J gave up 4 bases; unmatched junction bases: 11.

This chain connects TRBV5-8 to TRBJ2-3, with D possibly TRBD1 on 6 matching bases. The CDR3 has 14 residues. CDR1 SGHTS and CDR2 YDEGEE come from the germline V gene. V lost 1 base and J 6 bases, leaving 12 bases between the germline ends. DNA of the CDR3: TGTGCCAGCAGCTTGTTTCAGGGGCGCGATACGCAGTATTTT. This encodes CASSLFQGRDTQYF.

In its sample, this clonotype was seen many times. The chain combines TRBV20-1 with TRBJ2-7; 8 nucleotides align to TRBD2. The CDR3 has 12 amino acids. Per the germline V gene, CDR1 is DFQATT and CDR2 is SNEGSKA (reference sequence). V was clipped by 6 bases and J by 2 bases; unmatched bases: 3. The DNA for the CDR3 is TGCAGTGCGGCGGGAGGAGCCTACGAGCAGTACTTC. This codes for CSAAGGAYEQYF.

This clonotype was counted many times. CDR3 region: CASSQMAPNTEAFF. Written as DNA, the CDR3 is TGTGCCAGCAGCCAGATGGCACCGAACACTGAAGCTTTCTTT. The V gene is TRBV4-2, the J gene TRBJ1-1; D remains unclear. Per germline, CDR1 LGHNA and CDR2 YNFKEQ. The ends were cut back, 3 bases at V and 1 base at J, with 9 bases in the middle. CDR3 length: 14 amino acids.

This clonotype was detected many times. V is TRBV27 and J is TRBJ1-5; 12 bases line up with TRBD1. The CDR3 is made up of 16 amino acids. Per germline, CDR1 MNHEY and CDR2 SMNVEV (reference sequence). V lost 5 bases to trimming and J lost 9 bases; unmatched junction nucleotides: 11. The CDR3 loop reads CASSIRRDRGRWPQHF. The CDR3, as DNA: TGTGCCAGCAGTATACGCCGGGACAGGGGGCGTTGGCCCCAGCATTTT.

This clonotype was detected ten times or more. J is TRBJ2-1 and V is TRBV20-1; 12 bases line up with TRBD2. J was trimmed by 8 bases and V by 3 bases; bases with no gene match: 11. CDR3 size: 16 residues. Germline-derived CDR1 and CDR2 are DFQATT and SNEGSKA (reference sequence). The CDR3 is CSARSLAGGPVYEQFF. CDR3 nucleotide sequence: TGCAGTGCTAGGTCGCTAGCGGGAGGGCCGGTGTATGAGCAGTTCTTC.

This clonotype was found many times. The V gene is TRBV13, the J gene TRBJ1-1; 8 nucleotides agree with TRBD1. J was trimmed by 5 bases and V by 4 bases; bases with no gene match: 6. Germline V CDR1 and CDR2: PRHDT, FYEKMQ (reference sequence). This CDR3 is 14 amino acids long. The CDR3 nucleotides read TGTGCCAGCAGCTCGTGGACAGGGCGAACTGAAGCTTTCTTT. Its translation is CASSSWTGRTEAFF. Full variable domain (missing parts from reference TRBV13 and TRBJ1-1): AAGVIQSPRHLIKEKRETATLKCYPIPRHDTVYWYQQGPGQDPQFLISFYEKMQSDKGSIPDRFSAQQFSDYHSELNMSSLELGDSALYFCASSSWTGRTEAFFGQGTRLTVV.

In this sample, this clonotype turned up many times. The gene calls are TRBV3-1 and TRBJ1-5; 10 nucleotides line up with TRBD1. V trimming: 1 base; J trimming: 6 bases; junction bases outside the gene matches: 3. This CDR3 has 15 residues. Germline V gene lookup returns CDR1 LGHDT and CDR2 YNNKEL (reference sequence). The CDR3 bases are TGTGCCAGCAGCCAAGCGACAGGGGGCTCTCAGCCCCAGCATTTT. Amino acid sequence: CASSQATGGSQPQHF.

The rearrangement joins TRBV28 to TRBJ2-5; 13 nucleotides line up with TRBD2. Losses at the gene ends were 6 bases for V and 2 bases for J; bases not matched to a gene: 12. This CDR3 has 18 residues. Germline CDR1 is MDHEN and CDR2 is SYDVKM. In DNA, the CDR3 is TGTGCCAGCAGCCCGTACGGGACTAGCGGGATTTCACAAGAGACCCAGTACTTC. Translated, it gives CASSPYGTSGISQETQYF.

This clonotype was detected ten times or more. The chain is built from TRBV5-1 and TRBJ2-3; D gene unclear. Trimming shortened V by 7 bases and J by 0 bases, and 6 bases separated the two germline ends. CDR3 length: 12 amino acids. Per the germline V gene, CDR1 is SGHRS and CDR2 is YFSETQ. CDR3 amino acids: CASRQSTDTQYF. As DNA, the CDR3 is TGCGCCAGCCGACAAAGCACAGATACGCAGTATTTT.

The CDR3 coding sequence is TGTGCCATCAGAGTTCAAGCCGGGACCCCAGGGGGCTACACCTTC. Its protein is CAIRVQAGTPGGYTF. V is TRBV10-3 and J is TRBJ1-2; possible D gene TRBD1, 5 bases. The CDR3 totals 15 residues. Germline lookup yields CDR1 ENHRY and CDR2 SYGVKD. Trimming pared 6 bases from V and 8 bases from J, leaving 22 bases between.

CDR3 DNA: TGTGCCAGCAGTTCCTCCTCCCGAAGCACAGATACGCAGTATTTT. Encoded protein: CASSSSSRSTDTQYF. The genes are TRBV12-3 or TRBV12-4 and TRBJ2-3; D remains unclear. CDR3 size: 15 residues. The V end lost 4 bases, the J end lost 0 bases, and 11 bases lay between the germline ends.

In its sample, this clonotype was seen a few times. The rearrangement joins TRBV5-1 to TRBJ2-7, with 8 bases identical to TRBD1. Per germline, CDR1 SGHRS and CDR2 YFSETQ. CDR3 length equals 16 residues. The junction had 5 bases not matched to a gene; V was cut back by 0 bases and J by 0 bases. CDR3 amino acids: CASSLEAGGPSYEQYF. Written as DNA, the CDR3 is TGCGCCAGCAGCTTGGAGGCAGGGGGCCCCTCCTACGAGCAGTACTTC. Based on the CDR3 plus reference TRBV5-1 and TRBJ2-7, the full variable domain is KAGVTQTPRYLIKTRGQQVTLSCSPISGHRSVSWYQQTPGQGLQFLFEYFSETQRNKGNFPGRFSGRQFSNSRSEMNVSTLELGDSALYLCASSLEAGGPSYEQYFGPGTRLTVT.

The chain is built from TRBV9 and TRBJ1-4; D is possibly TRBD1 (5 bases). The CDR3 spans 14 residues. The germline gives CDR1 SGDLS, CDR2 YYNGEE. Trimming pared 6 bases from V and 7 bases from J, leaving 16 bases between. CDR3 residues: CASTPTGVGEKLFF. CDR3 nucleotide sequence: TGTGCCAGCACCCCCACGGGGGTAGGTGAAAAACTGTTTTTT.

This clonotype was counted many times. The chain is built from TRBV28 and TRBJ2-3; D may be TRBD1 (5 bases). The length of the CDR3 is 15 residues. Per the germline V gene, CDR1 is MDHEN and CDR2 is SYDVKM. V shed 3 bases and J shed 1 base, with 11 bases lying between them. The CDR3 loop reads CASSFSPTGTDTQYF. The CDR3, as DNA: TGTGCCAGCAGTTTTTCCCCGACAGGCACAGATACGCAGTATTTT.

This clonotype has ten or more counts. J is TRBJ2-3 and V is TRBV5-1; perhaps TRBD2 as D (6 bases). V lost 0 bases, J lost 3 bases, and 14 bases lay in between. The CDR3 is made up of 16 amino acids. In germline, CDR1 is SGHRS, CDR2 YFSETQ. CDR3 loop: CASSLDPAGTTDTQYF. The CDR3 DNA follows: TGCGCCAGCAGCTTGGATCCAGCGGGTACTACAGATACGCAGTATTTT.

About this clonotype: Just one base apart from a much larger clone, this may be a read error. This sequence joins TRBV28 and TRBJ1-2, with a weak D call TRBD1 (6 bases). The V gene's germline CDR1 is MDHEN and CDR2 SYDVKM. The CDR3 extends over 15 amino acids. With 4 bases removed from V and 10 bases from J, the gap between germline ends came to 22 bases. CDR3 amino acids: CASSSLGGRENDYTF. As DNA, the CDR3 is TGTGCCAGCAGTTCCCTCGGGGGGCGCGAGAATGACTACACCTTC.

This clonotype has more than one count but fewer than ten. The rearrangement uses TRBV3-1 and TRBJ1-2; possible D gene TRBD1, 5 bases. From germline, CDR1 is LGHDT and CDR2 YNNKEL (reference sequence). The CDR3 covers 17 residues. Trimming took 0 bases from V and 0 from J, leaving 14 bases between them. This chain's CDR3 is CASSQEGGWGANYGYTF. The DNA for the CDR3 is TGTGCCAGCAGCCAAGAAGGTGGTTGGGGGGCTAACTATGGCTACACCTTC.

The table lists this clonotype with many counts. This chain joins TRBV20-1 and TRBJ2-1; 12 bases fit TRBD2. The CDR3 has 15 residues. J gave up 3 bases and V 5 bases, and 5 bases lay outside the gene matches. The V gene's germline CDR1 is DFQATT and CDR2 SNEGSKA (reference sequence). CDR3 in amino acids: CSAVLAGGRYNEQFF. As DNA, the CDR3 is TGCAGTGCTGTCCTAGCGGGAGGGCGCTACAATGAGCAGTTCTTC.

This clonotype came up many times. The genes are TRBV7-2 and TRBJ2-7, with D possibly being TRBD1 (5 bases). V gave up 2 bases and J gave up 3 bases, with 11 bases separating them. Germline V gene sequence: CDR1 SGHTA, CDR2 FQGNSA. The CDR3 is 14 residues long. CDR3 residues: CASSLSSRDYEQYF. In DNA form, the CDR3 reads TGTGCCAGCAGCTTAAGTTCCAGGGACTACGAGCAGTACTTC.

This clonotype was picked up many times. DNA for the CDR3: TGTGCCAGCAGCTCCTCCCCGGGAGCTTTAGAGCAGTACTTC. It codes for CASSSSPGALEQYF. The chain carries TRBV11-3 and TRBJ2-7, with TRBD2 as a possible D gene (6 bases). This CDR3 is built from 14 residues. Germline V gene sequence: CDR1 SGHNT, CDR2 YENEEA. Trimming removed 4 bases at V and 7 bases at J, with 17 bases between.

In regard to this clonotype: A much larger clone sits a single nucleotide away, making a read error possible. The V and J genes are TRBV19 and TRBJ1-1, with 8 positions matching TRBD1. This CDR3 contains 15 residues. Germline CDR1 LNHDA, CDR2 SQIVND (reference sequence). V shed 5 bases and J 3 bases; nucleotides not matched to a gene: 8. For the CDR3, the DNA is TGTGCCAGTAGTGCAGGGGGCAGGGGGCACACTGAAGCTTTCTTT. Translating it yields CASSAGGRGHTEAFF.

This clonotype occurred many times. The CDR3 is CASSPASGASGYNEQFF. The CDR3 nucleotides read TGTGCCAGCAGTCCAGCCTCCGGGGCTAGCGGCTACAATGAGCAGTTCTTC. This chain links TRBV27 with TRBJ2-1, with 7 bases matching TRBD2. CDR3 length: 17 amino acids. V trimming: 5 bases; J trimming: 3 bases; junction bases outside the gene matches: 13. Germline lookup yields CDR1 MNHEY and CDR2 SMNVEV (reference sequence).

This clonotype was recorded at least ten times. J is TRBJ1-4 and V is TRBV27; D is ambiguous. This CDR3 region has 16 residues. The germline V gene encodes CDR1 MNHEY and CDR2 SMNVEV (reference sequence). The V and J ends lost 0 bases and 5 bases respectively, with 13 bases between them. The CDR3 nucleotides are TGTGCCAGCAGTTTATCGGCACGAAGGATGAATGAAAAACTGTTTTTT. The encoded protein is CASSLSARRMNEKLFF. Drawing the rest from reference TRBV27 and TRBJ1-4, the complete variable domain is EAQVTQNPRYLITVTGKKLTVTCSQNMNHEYMSWYRQDPGLGLRQIYYSMNVEVTDKGDVPEGYKVSRKEKRNFPLILESPSPNQTSLYFCASSLSARRMNEKLFFGSGTQLSVL.